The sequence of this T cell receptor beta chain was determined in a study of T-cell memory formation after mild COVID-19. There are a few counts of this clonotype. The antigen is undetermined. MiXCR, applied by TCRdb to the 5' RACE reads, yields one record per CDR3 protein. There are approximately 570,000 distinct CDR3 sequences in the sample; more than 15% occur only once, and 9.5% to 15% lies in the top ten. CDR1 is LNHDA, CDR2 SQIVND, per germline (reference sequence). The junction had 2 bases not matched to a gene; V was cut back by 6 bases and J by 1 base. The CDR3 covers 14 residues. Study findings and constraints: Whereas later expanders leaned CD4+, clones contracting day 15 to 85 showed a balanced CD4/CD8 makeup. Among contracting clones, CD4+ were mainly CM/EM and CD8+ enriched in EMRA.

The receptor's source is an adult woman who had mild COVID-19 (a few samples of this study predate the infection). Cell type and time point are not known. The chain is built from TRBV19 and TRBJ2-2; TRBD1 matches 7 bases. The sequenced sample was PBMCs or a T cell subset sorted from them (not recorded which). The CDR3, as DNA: TGTGCCAGTAGGTGGGACAGGAACACCGGGGAGCTGTTTTTT. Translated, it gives CASRWDRNTGELFF.